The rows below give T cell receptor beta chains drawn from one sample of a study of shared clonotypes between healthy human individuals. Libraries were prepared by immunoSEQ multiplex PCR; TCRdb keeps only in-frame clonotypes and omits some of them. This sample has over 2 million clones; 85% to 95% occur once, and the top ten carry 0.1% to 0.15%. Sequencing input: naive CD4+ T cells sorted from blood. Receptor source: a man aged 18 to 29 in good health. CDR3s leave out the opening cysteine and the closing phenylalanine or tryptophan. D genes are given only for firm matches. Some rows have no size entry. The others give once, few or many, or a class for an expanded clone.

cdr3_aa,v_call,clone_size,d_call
ASSASWDSKNTDTQY,TRBV6-1,-,TRBD1
ASSAKEGGELF,TRBV7-7,-,-
ASSFRQGVSNEQY,TRBV7-2,-,TRBD1
ASSALVNTEAF,TRBV6-1,-,-
ASGGLNSPLH,TRBV6-5,-,-
AISESNPNVLT,TRBV10-3,-,-
ASSRGQERFYEQY,TRBV21-1,-,-
ASSDFWGQDEKLF,TRBV6-6,-,TRBD1
ASSFSRNTEAF,TRBV28,-,-
ASSLVYQPSEKLF,TRBV5-1,-,-
SVDFGYTGELF,TRBV29-1,-,-
ASSLGTSGPSYEQY,TRBV5-1,-,TRBD2
ASSFTGELNEQF,TRBV5-6,once,TRBD1
ASSLGAGVGTEAF,TRBV6-5,-,-
ASSPEQGGNQPQH,TRBV18,-,-
ASSLNLGTGAAF,TRBV5-6,-,TRBD1
ASPDRGYGYT,TRBV19,few,TRBD1
ASSEAGQGIAPLH,TRBV2,-,TRBD1
ASRQGSGNTIY,TRBV7-9,-,-
ASSIEGTGAQNQPQH,TRBV19,-,TRBD1
AIKGGNTIY,TRBV10-3,-,-
ASSSATVSGANVLT,TRBV5-4,-,-
ASSPEDRGGTEAF,TRBV18,-,TRBD1
ASSSSRGREGLETQY,TRBV11-3,-,TRBD2
ASSLGPFESRDEKLF,TRBV7-9,-,-
ASSLKHRKGLTEAF,TRBV28,-,-
ASSDSTGLLEAF,TRBV6-4,-,-
ASSFDRSSYEQY,TRBV5-4,-,-
ASSVNSGRHGSSGNTIY,TRBV2,-,-
ASIQGTGADTQY,TRBV27,once,TRBD1
ASSLGGAYGYT,TRBV7-2,-,-
SVDFLTVDGYT,TRBV29-1,-,-
SVRTGSYEQY,TRBV29-1,-,TRBD1
ASKDTGYGPGGQY,TRBV19,-,-
ASSLVPDGNTIY,TRBV5-1,-,-
ASRRGAGDSYEQY,TRBV5-4,-,-
ASSPSAGGNNEQF,TRBV18,-,TRBD2
ASSSSGDYGYT,TRBV5-1,-,-
ASSLAGQGGGSYEQY,TRBV7-2,-,TRBD1
ASSESGPYGYT,TRBV6-1,-,-
ASSVGSLLAGGVAYNEQF,TRBV9,-,TRBD2
SVVRGGWAEAF,TRBV29-1,-,-
ASSLNSPSPYNEQF,TRBV5-5,once,-
ASSPQRQGNYGYT,TRBV18,-,-
ASRRTGAIHQPQH,TRBV2,-,TRBD1
ASSWTGKMAETQY,TRBV28,once,-
ASSPSEAPQETQY,TRBV4-1,-,-
ASSPLQGTGELF,TRBV18,once,-
ASSRQSARNTGELF,TRBV7-9,-,-
ASSLRETNTEAF,TRBV5-1,-,-
AWSPGQVEAF,TRBV30,-,-
ASSSQGVNTEAF,TRBV11-2,-,TRBD1
ASSSLEGSPLH,TRBV5-6,-,-